This T cell receptor (beta chain) is drawn from a study of blood T cell repertoires in COVID-19. Clones were read by immunoSEQ multiplex PCR, and TCRdb kept only the in-frame ones, dropping some. The repertoire has 95,000 or so clones, roughly 81% of them found once; the top ten carry roughly 4.8%. This clone was counted a few times. Sequencing was done on a sample of peripheral blood. This clonotype originated in a man aged 80 or over with COVID-19, enrolled during active disease.

The DNA for the CDR3 is TGTGCCAGCAGGCGGACAGGGGCCCTAGGGAACACTGAAGCTTTCTTT. Protein product: CASRRTGALGNTEAFF. V usage is TRBV7-2 and J usage is TRBJ1-1; 9 bases fit TRBD1. Germline V CDR1 and CDR2: SGHTA, FQGNSA. CDR3 length: 16 residues. V was clipped by 6 bases and J by 1 base; unmatched bases: 9. The full variable domain, with the rest looked up from reference TRBV7-2 and TRBJ1-1, is GAGVSQSPSNKVTEKGKDVELRCDPISGHTALYWYRQSLGQGLEFLIYFQGNSAPDKSGLPSDRFSAERTGGSVSTLTIQRTQQEDSAVYLCASRRTGALGNTEAFFGQGTRLTVV.